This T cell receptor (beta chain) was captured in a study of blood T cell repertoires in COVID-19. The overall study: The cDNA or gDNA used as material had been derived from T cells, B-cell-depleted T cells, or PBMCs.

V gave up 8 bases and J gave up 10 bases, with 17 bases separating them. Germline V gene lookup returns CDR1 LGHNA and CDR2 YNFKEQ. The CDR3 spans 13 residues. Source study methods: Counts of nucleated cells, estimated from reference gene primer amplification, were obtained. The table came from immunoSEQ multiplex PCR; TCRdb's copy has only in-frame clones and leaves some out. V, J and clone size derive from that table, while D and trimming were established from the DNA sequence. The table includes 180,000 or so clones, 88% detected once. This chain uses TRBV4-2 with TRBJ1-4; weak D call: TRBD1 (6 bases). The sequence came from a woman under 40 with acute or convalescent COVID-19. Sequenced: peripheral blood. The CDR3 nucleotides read TGTGCCAGCCGTTTGGGGGGGCGCCGAAAACTGTTTTTT. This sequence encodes CASRLGGRRKLFF.